This T cell receptor (beta chain) derives from a study of blood T cell repertoires in COVID-19. Original methodology: Estimates of nucleated cell counts were drawn from the amplification of reference gene primers. TCRdb's table, derived via immunoSEQ multiplex PCR, lists solely in-frame clones and lacks some. That table supplies the V and J calls and clone size; D and trimming were determined from the DNA. The top ten clones hold about 15% of a sample with approximately 90,000 clones, about three quarters of them seen once. After removal of 5 bases from V and 4 bases from J, the junction contained 17 bases not matched to a gene. The CDR3 totals 18 residues. Germline CDR1 is LNHDA and CDR2 is SQIVND (reference sequence).

Sequencing input: peripheral blood. The source is a woman aged 80 or older with acute or convalescent COVID-19. V and J are TRBV19 and TRBJ1-5, with 7 bases aligning to TRBD1. The CDR3 region is CASSSQRRGSRSNQPQHF. Written as DNA, the CDR3 is TGTGCCAGTAGTTCCCAACGCAGGGGGTCTCGATCAAATCAGCCCCAGCATTTT.